Following are 12 T cell receptor beta chains from one sample sequenced in a study of cytomegalovirus exposure and HLA in healthy donors. The study ran its PCR with 60 Vbeta and 13 Jbeta primers. Sequencing was performed with immunoSEQ multiplex PCR; in TCRdb, only in-frame clones are kept and a portion is missing. Seen here are fewer than 250,000 clones, roughly 75% observed once, and the top ten hold roughly 2%. Source material: PBMCs. Receptor source: a woman in her twenties or thirties in good health and CMV-seronegative.

The genes are TRBV4-1 and TRBJ1-1, with D uncertain. The germline CDR1 and CDR2 sequences are MGHRA and YSYEKL. V lost 0 bases and J lost 0, with 8 bases in between. The CDR3 contains 15 residues. The CDR3 region has the DNA TGCGCCAGCAGCCAAGAATCTGGGCTGAACACTGAAGCTTTCTTT. It encodes CASSQESGLNTEAFF.

This chain connects TRBV6-1 to TRBJ1-2; no definite D call. The CDR3 contains 12 residues. The germline V gene encodes CDR1 MNHNS and CDR2 SASEGT. Trimming pared 6 bases from V and 4 bases from J, leaving 9 bases between. The CDR3 spells CASREGIYGYTF. In nucleotides, the CDR3 is TGTGCCAGCAGGGAGGGCATCTATGGCTACACCTTC.

The chain uses TRBV7-8 and TRBJ2-3; D not resolved. Germline V lookup: CDR1 SGHVS, CDR2 FQNEAQ. This CDR3 is 14 amino acids long. The V end was cut by 7 bases, the J end by 3 bases, with 14 bases between. CDR3 protein: CASTALGRTDTQYF. The CDR3 DNA follows: TGTGCCAGCACCGCCTTGGGCCGAACAGATACGCAGTATTTT.

The J gene is TRBJ2-1, the V gene TRBV30; a possible D gene is TRBD2 (5 bases). Germline-derived CDR1 and CDR2 are GTSNPN and SVGIG (reference sequence). With 4 bases removed from V and 9 bases from J, the gap between germline ends came to 22 bases. This CDR3 region has 15 residues. The CDR3 protein is CAWNKASRPYGEQFF. CDR3 DNA sequence: TGTGCCTGGAATAAGGCTAGCAGGCCTTACGGTGAGCAGTTCTTC. Full variable domain (outside the CDR3, taken from reference TRBV30 and TRBJ2-1): SQTIHQWPATLVQPVGSPLSLECTVEGTSNPNLYWYRQAAGRGLQLLFYSVGIGQISSEVPQNLSASRPQDRQFILSSKKLLLSDSGFYLCAWNKASRPYGEQFFGPGTRLTVL.

This clone turned up a few times. Other DNA sequences of this sample code for an identical CDR3. The CDR3 spells CAISPGAGRIVSTF. CDR3 nucleotide sequence: TGTGCCATCAGTCCAGGGGCAGGGCGGATTGTGTCCACCTTC. V gene TRBV10-3 combines with J gene TRBJ1-2, with D perhaps matching TRBD1 (6 bases). In germline, CDR1 is ENHRY, CDR2 SYGVKD. V lost 5 bases and J lost 13, with 23 bases in between. The CDR3 spans 14 residues.

To note about this clone: One junction end disagrees with the germline gene, perhaps due to a read error. Other DNA sequences within the sample encode an identical CDR3. The rearrangement joins TRBV7-6 to TRBJ2-5, with a tentative D call TRBD2 (5 bases). This CDR3 comprises 14 residues. The germline V gene has CDR1 SGHVS and CDR2 FNYEAQ. CDR3 protein: CASSSGAAPETQYF. The CDR3 coding sequence is TGTGCTAGCAGCAGCGGTGCGGCGCCTGAGACCCAGTACTTC. The full variable domain, rest sourced from reference TRBV7-6 and TRBJ2-5, is GAGVSQSPRYKVTKRGQDVALRCDPISGHVSLYWYRQALGQGPEFLTYFNYEAQQDKSGLPNDRFSAERPEGSISTLTIQRTEQRDSAMYRCASSSGAAPETQYFGPGTRLLVL.

The rearrangement links TRBV29-1 to TRBJ2-1; 7 nucleotides agree with TRBD1. In germline, CDR1 is SQVTM, CDR2 ANQGSEA. The CDR3 spans 15 residues. V was clipped by 5 bases and J by 13 bases; unmatched bases: 20. CDR3: CSVKTGTAQQEAQFF. The CDR3 DNA sequence: TGCAGCGTTAAGACGGGGACAGCACAACAAGAGGCCCAGTTCTTC.

This clone was detected once. V gene TRBV5-1 combines with J gene TRBJ1-2; weak D call: TRBD1 (5 bases). The CDR3 loop spans 15 amino acids. With 2 bases removed from V and 0 bases from J, the gap between germline ends came to 11 bases. Per germline, CDR1 SGHRS and CDR2 YFSETQ. The CDR3 nucleotides are TGCGCCAGCAGCTTCGTGGGGGAGGCTAACTATGGCTACACCTTC. Amino acid sequence: CASSFVGEANYGYTF.

The chain employs TRBV6-6 and TRBJ1-2, with 7 nucleotides matching TRBD1. The germline V gene has CDR1 MNHNY and CDR2 SVGAGI (reference sequence). The CDR3 is 16 amino acids. Unmatched junction bases numbered 9, after V lost 2 bases and J lost 3 bases. DNA of the CDR3: TGTGCCAGCAGTTACACACCCTACGGACAGGACTATGGCTACACCTTC. This translates into CASSYTPYGQDYGYTF.

This chain joins TRBV5-1 and TRBJ2-7; 10 bases are shared with TRBD1. Per the germline V gene, CDR1 is SGHRS and CDR2 is YFSETQ. The CDR3 is 15 amino acids. Losses at the gene ends were 3 bases for V and 2 bases for J; bases not matched to a gene: 5. CDR3 in amino acids: CASSSDRGPPYEQYF. For the CDR3, the DNA is TGCGCCAGCAGCTCTGACAGGGGGCCCCCCTACGAGCAGTACTTC.

The CDR3 sequence: CASSSIPVEEKLFF. The DNA of the CDR3 is TGTGCCAGCAGTTCCATCCCCGTTGAGGAAAAACTGTTTTTT. The chain has TRBV27 and TRBJ1-4; D is unresolved. Germline CDR1 reads MNHEY; CDR2 reads SMNVEV (reference sequence). Trimming stripped 4 bases from V and 8 bases from J, with 14 bases between. The length of the CDR3 is 14 residues.

This clone was recorded only once. The rearrangement joins TRBV19 to TRBJ1-2, with 11 nucleotides matching TRBD1. The germline gives CDR1 LNHDA, CDR2 SQIVND (reference sequence). The V and J ends lost 2 bases and 3 bases, in that order; junction bases with no gene match: 5. CDR3 length equals 16 residues. The DNA for the CDR3 is TGTGCCAGTAGTATAACCGGGACAGGGGGGGACTATGGCTACACCTTC. It is translated as CASSITGTGGDYGYTF. The entire variable domain, with the rest obtained from reference TRBV19 and TRBJ1-2, is as follows: DGGITQSPKYLFRKEGQNVTLSCEQNLNHDAMYWYRQDPGQGLRLIYYSQIVNDFQKGDIAEGYSVSREKKESFPLTVTSAQKNPTAFYLCASSITGTGGDYGYTFGSGTRLTVV.